This is a list of T cell receptor beta chains from one sample in a study of beta chain features in type 1 diabetes. Profiled with immunoSEQ multiplex PCR; TCRdb holds only in-frame clones, not every one. The sample gives 350,000 to 450,000 clones, over 12% of which show up once; approximately 0.019% is in the top ten. Material for sequencing was naive CD4+ T cells from blood. These receptors were obtained from a woman aged 18-29 years in good health. Both conserved end residues are part of each CDR3. A D gene is named only where the DNA matches it firmly. Size is stated for part of the rows, as once, few or many counts, or as a class when the clone is expanded.

j_call: TRBJ2-1; clone_size: few; cdr3_length: 13; d_call: TRBD2; v_call: TRBV14; cdr3_nt: TGTGCCAGCAGCCCCCGGACTAGCGGAGAGCAGTTCTTC; cdr3_aa: CASSPRTSGEQFF
j_call: TRBJ2-1; clone_size: few; cdr3_length: 14; d_call: -; v_call: TRBV28; cdr3_nt: TGTGCCAGCAGTGGCTTTGGTCGATACAATGAGCAGTTCTTC; cdr3_aa: CASSGFGRYNEQFF
j_call: TRBJ1-1; clone_size: once; cdr3_length: 15; d_call: -; v_call: TRBV5-1; cdr3_nt: TGCGCCAGCAGCCCAGAAAGCAGGGGACACACTGAAGCTTTCTTT; cdr3_aa: CASSPESRGHTEAFF
j_call: TRBJ2-3; clone_size: few; cdr3_length: 15; d_call: -; v_call: TRBV7-2; cdr3_nt: TGTGCCAGCAGCTTATATCCAGGTTCAACAGATACGCAGTATTTT; cdr3_aa: CASSLYPGSTDTQYF
j_call: TRBJ2-1; clone_size: -; cdr3_length: 19; d_call: TRBD2; v_call: TRBV28; cdr3_nt: TGTGCCAGCAGTTTACTGAAGCTAGCGGGAGCGGTCGCGGTCTATGAGCAGTTCTTC; cdr3_aa: CASSLLKLAGAVAVYEQFF
j_call: TRBJ2-7; clone_size: -; cdr3_length: 12; d_call: TRBD2; v_call: TRBV6-1; cdr3_nt: TGTGCCAGTAGCGCGGGAGTGAGGGAGCAGTACTTC; cdr3_aa: CASSAGVREQYF
j_call: TRBJ1-1; clone_size: few; cdr3_length: 14; d_call: -; v_call: TRBV10-3; cdr3_nt: TGTGCCATCAGTGAGATGGGAGTGAACACTGAAGCTTTCTTT; cdr3_aa: CAISEMGVNTEAFF
j_call: TRBJ2-7; clone_size: few; cdr3_length: 12; d_call: -; v_call: TRBV10-3; cdr3_nt: TGTGCCATCGGGCAGGGCACCTACGAGCAGTACTTC; cdr3_aa: CAIGQGTYEQYF
j_call: TRBJ1-5; clone_size: -; cdr3_length: 13; d_call: TRBD1; v_call: TRBV7-9; cdr3_nt: TGTGCCAGCAGCTCGGACAGGACTCAGCCCCAGCATTTT; cdr3_aa: CASSSDRTQPQHF
j_call: TRBJ2-5; clone_size: few; cdr3_length: 17; d_call: TRBD2; v_call: TRBV5-4; cdr3_nt: TGTGCCAGCAGCCCGGCAGGGACTAGCGGGAGGATTGGGACCCAGTACTTC; cdr3_aa: CASSPAGTSGRIGTQYF
j_call: TRBJ2-5; clone_size: few; cdr3_length: 14; d_call: -; v_call: TRBV5-1; cdr3_nt: TGCGCCAGCAATGAGGGGACATTCCAAGAGACCCAGTACTTC; cdr3_aa: CASNEGTFQETQYF
j_call: TRBJ2-5; clone_size: -; cdr3_length: 14; d_call: -; v_call: TRBV4-2; cdr3_nt: TGTGCCAGCAGCCAGCCCCCGGGGCAAGAGACCCAGTACTTC; cdr3_aa: CASSQPPGQETQYF
j_call: TRBJ1-5; clone_size: few; cdr3_length: 14; d_call: -; v_call: TRBV7-9; cdr3_nt: TGTGCCAGCAGCTTAGCCGGGGGGATTCAGCCCCAGCATTTT; cdr3_aa: CASSLAGGIQPQHF
j_call: TRBJ2-1; clone_size: few; cdr3_length: 14; d_call: TRBD2; v_call: TRBV6-1; cdr3_nt: TGTGCCAGCCGGACTAGCGGAGGCTCAAATGAGCAGTTCTTC; cdr3_aa: CASRTSGGSNEQFF
j_call: TRBJ2-1; clone_size: -; cdr3_length: 18; d_call: TRBD2; v_call: TRBV4-2; cdr3_nt: TGTGCCAGCAGCCAAGAACCCACGACTAGCGGGCCCTACAATGAGCAGTTCTTC; cdr3_aa: CASSQEPTTSGPYNEQFF
j_call: TRBJ2-7; clone_size: -; cdr3_length: 14; d_call: -; v_call: TRBV7-8; cdr3_nt: TGTGCCAGCAGCAGTCTTCAGGGGAGCTACGAGCAGTACTTC; cdr3_aa: CASSSLQGSYEQYF
j_call: TRBJ2-3; clone_size: -; cdr3_length: 16; d_call: TRBD1; v_call: TRBV7-9; cdr3_nt: TGTGCCAGCCGCTTCGTACAGGGGATTCGCACAGATACGCAGTATTTT; cdr3_aa: CASRFVQGIRTDTQYF
j_call: TRBJ2-1; clone_size: few; cdr3_length: 18; d_call: TRBD2; v_call: TRBV7-8; cdr3_nt: TGTGCCAGCAGCGCTCGACTAGCGGGAGAGAGCTCCTACAATGAGCAGTTCTTC; cdr3_aa: CASSARLAGESSYNEQFF
j_call: TRBJ2-7; clone_size: few; cdr3_length: 14; d_call: TRBD1; v_call: TRBV5-6; cdr3_nt: TGTGCCAGCGAGAGGACAGGGCGGTCCTACGAGCAGTACTTC; cdr3_aa: CASERTGRSYEQYF
j_call: TRBJ1-2; clone_size: -; cdr3_length: 12; d_call: TRBD1; v_call: TRBV6-5; cdr3_nt: TGTGCCAGTCGGACAGGGTCTTACGGCTACACCTTC; cdr3_aa: CASRTGSYGYTF
j_call: TRBJ1-2; clone_size: few; cdr3_length: 13; d_call: TRBD1; v_call: TRBV7-2; cdr3_nt: TGTGCCAGCAGCTGGGGACAGTCAGATGGCTACACCTTC; cdr3_aa: CASSWGQSDGYTF
j_call: TRBJ1-2; clone_size: few; cdr3_length: 13; d_call: -; v_call: TRBV11-2; cdr3_nt: TGTGCCAGCAGCTTGTCCCCCGGCTATGGCTACACCTTC; cdr3_aa: CASSLSPGYGYTF
j_call: TRBJ1-4; clone_size: -; cdr3_length: 15; d_call: TRBD1; v_call: TRBV30; cdr3_nt: TGTGCCTGGAGTGGGGGACAGGGTGTTGAAGAAAAACTGTTTTTT; cdr3_aa: CAWSGGQGVEEKLFF
j_call: TRBJ2-7; clone_size: few; cdr3_length: 17; d_call: TRBD1; v_call: TRBV5-4; cdr3_nt: TGTGCCAGCAGCCTCGGGACAGGGGCAGGGTGGGCCTACGAGCAGTACTTC; cdr3_aa: CASSLGTGAGWAYEQYF
j_call: TRBJ2-3; clone_size: -; cdr3_length: 15; d_call: TRBD2; v_call: TRBV27; cdr3_nt: TGTGCCAGCAGACCCCTAGCGGGAGGAGGGGATACGCAGTATTTT; cdr3_aa: CASRPLAGGGDTQYF
j_call: TRBJ2-6; clone_size: -; cdr3_length: 16; d_call: -; v_call: TRBV7-2; cdr3_nt: TGTGCCAGCAGCTTAACAGCCAGCTCTGGGGCCAACGTCCTGACTTTC; cdr3_aa: CASSLTASSGANVLTF
j_call: TRBJ2-5; clone_size: -; cdr3_length: 15; d_call: -; v_call: TRBV7-7; cdr3_nt: TGTGCCAGCAGCTCCGGGGGGCTGTACCAAGAGACCCAGTACTTC; cdr3_aa: CASSSGGLYQETQYF
j_call: TRBJ2-2; clone_size: -; cdr3_length: 17; d_call: -; v_call: TRBV5-1; cdr3_nt: TGCGCCAGCAGCGATCTGGCCCTAGCGTCGAACACCGGGGAGCTGTTTTTT; cdr3_aa: CASSDLALASNTGELFF
j_call: TRBJ2-5; clone_size: -; cdr3_length: 15; d_call: -; v_call: TRBV5-4; cdr3_nt: TGTGCCAGCAGCACCTCGACAGGATCCCAAGAGACCCAGTACTTC; cdr3_aa: CASSTSTGSQETQYF
j_call: TRBJ1-1; clone_size: -; cdr3_length: 13; d_call: -; v_call: TRBV7-9; cdr3_nt: TGTGCCAGCAGCTTAGTCGCAGGAAGTGAAGCTTTCTTT; cdr3_aa: CASSLVAGSEAFF
j_call: TRBJ2-5; clone_size: -; cdr3_length: 15; d_call: -; v_call: TRBV5-6; cdr3_nt: TGTGCCAGCAGCTTGGGGGCTTTACATGGAGAGACCCAGTACTTC; cdr3_aa: CASSLGALHGETQYF
j_call: TRBJ1-2; clone_size: few; cdr3_length: 15; d_call: TRBD1; v_call: TRBV30; cdr3_nt: TGTGCCTGGAGTGTACGGTCAGGGGGTGGCTATGGCTACACCTTC; cdr3_aa: CAWSVRSGGGYGYTF
j_call: TRBJ2-1; clone_size: -; cdr3_length: 13; d_call: TRBD2; v_call: TRBV7-8; cdr3_nt: TGTGCCAGCCGGCTAGCGGGAGGGAATGAGCAGTTCTTC; cdr3_aa: CASRLAGGNEQFF
j_call: TRBJ2-3; clone_size: few; cdr3_length: 14; d_call: TRBD1; v_call: TRBV6-5; cdr3_nt: TGTGCCAGCAGCCTGACAGGGCGCACAGATACGCAGTATTTT; cdr3_aa: CASSLTGRTDTQYF
j_call: TRBJ2-6; clone_size: -; cdr3_length: 15; d_call: -; v_call: TRBV11-3; cdr3_nt: TGTGCCAGCAGCTCCGGAGCGGCTGGGGCCAACGTCCTGACTTTC; cdr3_aa: CASSSGAAGANVLTF
j_call: TRBJ2-7; clone_size: few; cdr3_length: 17; d_call: TRBD2; v_call: TRBV9; cdr3_nt: TGTGCCAGCACCCCCGGGTCAGGTGCGGGAGTAAGAGTCGAGCAGTACTTC; cdr3_aa: CASTPGSGAGVRVEQYF
j_call: TRBJ2-1; clone_size: -; cdr3_length: 16; d_call: -; v_call: TRBV4-1; cdr3_nt: TGCGCCAGCAGCCAAGATTCGAACAGGCACTACAATGAGCAGTTCTTC; cdr3_aa: CASSQDSNRHYNEQFF
j_call: TRBJ2-1; clone_size: -; cdr3_length: 16; d_call: TRBD2; v_call: TRBV5-4; cdr3_nt: TGTGCCAGCAGCAAAGCTCCTAGCGGGAGTGTGAATGAGCAGTTCTTC; cdr3_aa: CASSKAPSGSVNEQFF
j_call: TRBJ1-2; clone_size: -; cdr3_length: 15; d_call: -; v_call: TRBV7-2; cdr3_nt: TGTGCCAGCAGCTTAGGCTCCAGAGGGAACTATGGCTACACCTTC; cdr3_aa: CASSLGSRGNYGYTF
j_call: TRBJ2-1; clone_size: few; cdr3_length: 14; d_call: -; v_call: TRBV5-4; cdr3_nt: TGTGCCAGCAGCTCCGAGACAGGAAACAATGAGCAGTTCTTC; cdr3_aa: CASSSETGNNEQFF
j_call: TRBJ2-7; clone_size: -; cdr3_length: 14; d_call: TRBD2; v_call: TRBV6-6; cdr3_nt: TGTGCCAGCAGTCAAGCGGGAGGACCCTACGAGCAGTACTTC; cdr3_aa: CASSQAGGPYEQYF
j_call: TRBJ2-1; clone_size: -; cdr3_length: 15; d_call: TRBD2; v_call: TRBV14; cdr3_nt: TGTGCCAGCAGCCAAGGGACTAGCGGGAGTGATGAGCAGTTCTTC; cdr3_aa: CASSQGTSGSDEQFF
j_call: TRBJ2-7; clone_size: -; cdr3_length: 13; d_call: TRBD1; v_call: TRBV5-1; cdr3_nt: TGCGCCAGCAGCTTTGGGACAGGGGAGGAGCAGTACTTC; cdr3_aa: CASSFGTGEEQYF
j_call: TRBJ2-7; clone_size: -; cdr3_length: 13; d_call: TRBD1; v_call: TRBV2; cdr3_nt: TGTGCCAGCAGTTTGACAGGGTCCTACGAGCAGTACTTC; cdr3_aa: CASSLTGSYEQYF
j_call: TRBJ2-5; clone_size: -; cdr3_length: 10; d_call: -; v_call: TRBV6-5; cdr3_nt: TGTGCCAGCAGGAGGGAGACCCAGTACTTC; cdr3_aa: CASRRETQYF
j_call: TRBJ1-5; clone_size: few; cdr3_length: 13; d_call: TRBD1; v_call: TRBV30; cdr3_nt: TGTGCCTGGAGCGTCCAGGGGGACCGGCCCCAGCATTTT; cdr3_aa: CAWSVQGDRPQHF
j_call: TRBJ2-7; clone_size: -; cdr3_length: 18; d_call: TRBD1; v_call: TRBV5-4; cdr3_nt: TGTGCCAGCAGCTCGCCCACGGGACAGGGTTTAAGGGTCTACGAGCAGTACTTC; cdr3_aa: CASSSPTGQGLRVYEQYF